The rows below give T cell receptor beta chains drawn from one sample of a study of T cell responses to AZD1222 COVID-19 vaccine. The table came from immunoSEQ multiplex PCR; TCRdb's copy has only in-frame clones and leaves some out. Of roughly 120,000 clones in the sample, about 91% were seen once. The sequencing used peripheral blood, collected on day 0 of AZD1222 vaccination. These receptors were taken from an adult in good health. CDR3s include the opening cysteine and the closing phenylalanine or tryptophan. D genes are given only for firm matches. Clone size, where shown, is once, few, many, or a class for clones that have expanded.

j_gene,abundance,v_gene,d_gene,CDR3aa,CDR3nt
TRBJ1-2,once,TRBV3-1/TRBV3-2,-,CASSQESYGYTF,TGTGCCAGCAGCCAGGAAAGTTATGGCTACACCTTC
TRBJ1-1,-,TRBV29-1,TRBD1,CSVRTGLNTEAFF,TGCAGCGTAAGGACAGGGCTGAACACTGAAGCTTTCTTT
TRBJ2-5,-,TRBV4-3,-,CASSQDQALPETQYF,TGCGCCAGCAGCCAAGATCAAGCCCTTCCAGAGACCCAGTACTTC
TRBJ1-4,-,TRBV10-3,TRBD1,CAVNRGLEEKLFF,TGTGCCGTAAACAGGGGTCTTGAAGAAAAACTGTTTTTT
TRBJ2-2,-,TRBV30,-,CAWGDGRYTGELFF,TGTGCCTGGGGAGACGGACGATACACCGGGGAGCTGTTTTTT
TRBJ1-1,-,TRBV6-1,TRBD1,CASSDPGQENTEAFF,TGTGCCAGCAGTGATCCGGGACAGGAGAACACTGAAGCTTTCTTT
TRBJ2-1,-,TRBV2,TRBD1,CASNPLGQGVQSSYNEQFF,TGTGCCAGCAACCCCTTGGGACAGGGGGTTCAGAGCTCCTACAATGAGCAGTTCTTC
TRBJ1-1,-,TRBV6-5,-,CASSYSGATRTEAFF,TGTGCCAGCAGTTACTCCGGGGCGACAAGGACTGAAGCTTTCTTT
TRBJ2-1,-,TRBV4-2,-,CASSQPPGVAGLNEQFF,TGTGCCAGCAGCCAACCCCCCGGGGTTGCGGGGCTAAATGAGCAGTTCTTC
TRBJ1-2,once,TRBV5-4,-,CASSLERVGDGYTF,TGTGCCAGCAGCTTGGAGAGGGTGGGGGATGGCTACACCTTC
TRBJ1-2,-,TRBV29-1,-,CSVEDGGYGYTF,TGCAGCGTTGAAGATGGAGGATATGGCTACACCTTC
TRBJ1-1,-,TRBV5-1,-,CASSPGHLGTEAFF,TGCGCCAGCAGCCCCGGACACCTGGGGACTGAAGCTTTCTTT
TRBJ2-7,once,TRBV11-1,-,CASSPGMGIYEQYF,TGTGCCAGCAGCCCCGGGATGGGGATCTACGAGCAGTACTTC
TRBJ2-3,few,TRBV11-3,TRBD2,CASSPGLAGSTSTDTQYF,TGTGCCAGCAGCCCCGGACTAGCGGGATCTACTAGCACAGATACGCAGTATTTT
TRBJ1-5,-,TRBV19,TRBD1,CASRALRGQLNQPQHF,TGTGCCAGTAGGGCTTTGAGGGGACAGCTCAATCAGCCCCAGCATTTT
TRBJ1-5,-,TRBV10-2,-,CASSEEGFRPQHF,TGCGCCAGCAGTGAGGAAGGCTTTAGGCCCCAGCATTTT
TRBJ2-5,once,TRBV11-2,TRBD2,CASSLSGGKQETQYF,TGTGCCAGCAGTTTAAGCGGGGGGAAGCAAGAGACCCAGTACTTC
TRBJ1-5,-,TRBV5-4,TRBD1,CASSTGGNQPQHF,TGTGCCAGCAGCACAGGGGGGAATCAGCCCCAGCATTTT
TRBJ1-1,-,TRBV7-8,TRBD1,CASSPRGPGAEAFF,TGTGCCAGCAGCCCCAGGGGGCCGGGGGCTGAAGCTTTCTTT
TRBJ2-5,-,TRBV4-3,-,CASSQVVGGELETQYF,TGCGCCAGCAGCCAAGTTGTCGGGGGTGAACTGGAGACCCAGTACTTC
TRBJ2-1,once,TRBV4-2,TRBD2,CASSQEGRGGAYNEQFF,TGTGCCAGCAGCCAAGAGGGGCGCGGGGGGGCCTACAATGAGCAGTTCTTC
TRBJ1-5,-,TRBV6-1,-,CASSDEGADNQPQHF,TGTGCCAGCAGTGATGAGGGCGCAGACAATCAGCCCCAGCATTTT
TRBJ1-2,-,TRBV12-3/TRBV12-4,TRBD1,CASRKDRAGYTF,TGTGCCAGCAGGAAGGACAGGGCTGGCTACACCTTC
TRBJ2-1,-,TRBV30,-,CAWNQDSPREQFF,TGTGCCTGGAACCAGGACTCCCCCAGGGAGCAGTTCTTC
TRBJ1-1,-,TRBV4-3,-,CASSQTGGGSEAFF,TGCGCCAGCAGCCAGACAGGCGGAGGGTCTGAAGCTTTCTTT
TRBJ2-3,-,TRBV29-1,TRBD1,CSVVRQGGNGDTQYF,TGCAGCGTCGTTAGACAGGGGGGGAACGGGGATACGCAGTATTTT
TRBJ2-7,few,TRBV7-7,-,CASSLEGSGHLSYEQYF,TGTGCTAGCAGCTTAGAAGGGTCGGGACACCTCTCCTACGAGCAGTACTTC
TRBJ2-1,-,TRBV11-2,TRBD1,CASHVAGGVEQFF,TGTGCCAGTCACGTAGCAGGGGGCGTTGAGCAGTTCTTC
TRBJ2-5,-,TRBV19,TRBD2,CASSSQRGGGETQYF,TGTGCCAGTAGTTCCCAGCGGGGGGGCGGAGAGACCCAGTACTTC
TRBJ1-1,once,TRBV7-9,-,CASSWEGRGKTEAFF,TGTGCCAGCAGCTGGGAGGGGAGGGGAAAGACTGAAGCTTTCTTT
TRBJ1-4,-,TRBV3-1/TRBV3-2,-,CASSNGLGGEKLFF,TGTGCCAGCAGCAATGGACTGGGCGGGGAAAAACTGTTTTTT
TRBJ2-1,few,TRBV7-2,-,CASSTGGARAYNEQFF,TGTGCCAGCAGCACCGGTGGGGCCCGTGCGTACAATGAGCAGTTCTTC
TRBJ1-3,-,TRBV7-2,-,CASSLAQGGNTIYF,TGTGCCAGCAGCTTAGCCCAGGGGGGAAACACCATATATTTT
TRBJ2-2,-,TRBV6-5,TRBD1,CASSQPGQGPGELFF,TGTGCCAGCAGTCAGCCGGGACAGGGCCCCGGGGAGCTGTTTTTT
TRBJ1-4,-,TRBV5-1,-,CASSAGDHNEKLFF,TGCGCCAGCAGCGCTGGGGACCATAATGAAAAACTGTTTTTT
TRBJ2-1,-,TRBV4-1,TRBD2,CASSEWTSGGHQFF,TGCGCCAGCAGCGAGTGGACTAGCGGGGGGCATCAGTTCTTC
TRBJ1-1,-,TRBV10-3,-,CAISEWTEAFF,TGTGCCATCAGTGAGTGGACTGAAGCTTTCTTT
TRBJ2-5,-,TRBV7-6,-,CASSSSGSWGETQYF,TGTGCCAGCAGCTCTTCTGGTAGTTGGGGAGAGACCCAGTACTTC
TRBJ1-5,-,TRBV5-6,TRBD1,CASSYWTGDNQPQHF,TGTGCCAGCAGCTATTGGACAGGGGATAATCAGCCCCAGCATTTT
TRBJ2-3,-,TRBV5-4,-,CASSLEGRVGDTQYF,TGTGCCAGCAGCTTGGAGGGCAGGGTCGGGGATACGCAGTATTTT
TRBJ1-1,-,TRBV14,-,CATQSVRNTEAFF,TGTGCCACCCAGTCCGTTAGAAACACTGAAGCTTTCTTT
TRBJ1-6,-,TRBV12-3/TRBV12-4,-,CASSSGGSPLHF,TGTGCCAGCAGCAGTGGGGGGTCACCCCTCCACTTT
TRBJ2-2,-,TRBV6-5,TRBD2,CASSPGLETGELFF,TGTGCCAGCAGCCCGGGACTAGAAACCGGGGAGCTGTTTTTT